This passage covers 20 T cell receptor beta chains from one sample sequenced in a study of radiation and T cells in renal cell carcinoma. The treatment here: 15 Gy SBRT to primary tumor, nephrectomy 4 weeks later. The table came from immunoSEQ multiplex PCR; TCRdb's copy has only in-frame clones and leaves some out. The repertoire holds around 19,000 clones, with about 50% as singletons. Sequences were derived from tumor tissue, sampled from a patient whose treatment included radiotherapy and nephrectomy. The source is a man aged 50 or older with renal cell carcinoma.

This clone was picked up a small number of times. This chain links TRBV7-6 with TRBJ2-7, with D tentatively TRBD1 (6 bases). The V gene's germline CDR1 is SGHVS and CDR2 FNYEAQ. Trimming stripped 1 base from V and 3 bases from J, with 10 bases between. This CDR3 has 14 amino acids. This chain's CDR3 is CASSLDTGNYEQYF. As DNA, the CDR3 is TGTGCCAGCAGCTTAGATACAGGGAACTACGAGCAGTACTTC.

The J gene is TRBJ1-2, the V gene TRBV7-9; 8 bases are a match to TRBD1. CDR1 and CDR2 from the germline V gene are SEHNR and FQNEAQ (reference sequence). The V gene end was trimmed by 6 bases and the J gene end by 0 bases; junction bases not matched to a gene: 3. The CDR3 has 14 amino acids. The CDR3 loop is CASRGTGANYGYTF. CDR3 nucleotides: TGTGCCAGCAGGGGGACAGGTGCTAACTATGGCTACACCTTC. Looking up the rest from reference TRBV7-9 and TRBJ1-2 gives the full variable domain: DTGVSQNPRHKITKRGQNVTFRCDPISEHNRLYWYRQTLGQGPEFLTYFQNEAQLEKSRLLSDRFSAERPKGSFSTLEIQRTEQGDSAMYLCASRGTGANYGYTFGSGTRLTVV.

V and J are TRBV5-6 and TRBJ2-3; a weak D match, TRBD1 (5 bases). V dropped 0 bases and J dropped 5 bases, with 10 bases sitting between them. CDR1 is SGHDT, CDR2 YYEEEE, per germline. The CDR3 sequence is 14 residues long. The CDR3 nucleotides are TGTGCCAGCAGCTTGGTAGGGGTTGAAGATACGCAGTATTTT. Amino acids: CASSLVGVEDTQYF.

This clone showed up just a few times. The gene calls are TRBV2 and TRBJ2-1; TRBD1 matches at 7 bases. The CDR3 consists of 13 residues. Germline CDR1 reads SNHLY; CDR2 reads FYNNEI. Trimming at V came to 6 bases and at J to 8 bases, leaving 7 bases not matched to a gene. Written as DNA, the CDR3 is TGTGCCAGCAGCCGAGATCAGGGGGATGAGCAGTTCTTC. Its translation: CASSRDQGDEQFF.

The CDR3 sequence is CAISARNEGFSGANVLTF. CDR3 nucleotide sequence: TGTGCCATCAGTGCCAGGAACGAGGGCTTCTCTGGGGCCAACGTCCTGACTTTC. The chain joins TRBV10-3 to TRBJ2-6; tentatively, D is TRBD2 (5 bases). Trimming shortened V by 4 bases and J by 0 bases, and 16 bases separated the two germline ends. The CDR3 contains 18 residues. CDR1 is ENHRY, CDR2 SYGVKD, per germline.

The rearrangement links TRBV7-8 to TRBJ2-3; 7 bases align to TRBD1. CDR1 is SGHVS, CDR2 FQNEAQ, per germline. The CDR3 runs to 14 residues. After removal of 5 bases from V and 4 bases from J, the junction contained 6 bases not matched to a gene. The CDR3 here is CASSNQGDADTQYF. The DNA of the CDR3 is TGTGCCAGCAGCAACCAGGGGGATGCAGATACGCAGTATTTT.

This clone was seen once. The V gene is TRBV6-5, the J gene TRBJ1-4; D is ambiguous. V gave up 2 bases and J gave up 5 bases, with 15 bases separating them. Germline V gene data show CDR1 as MNHEY and CDR2 as SVGAGI. The CDR3 is 16 residues long. The CDR3 loop is CASSYEVLGPNEKLFF. CDR3 bases: TGTGCCAGCAGTTACGAAGTTTTAGGGCCAAATGAAAAACTGTTTTTT.

J is TRBJ2-3 and V is TRBV7-2, with D possibly being TRBD2 (5 bases). The CDR3 length is 15 residues. Germline CDR1 SGHTA, CDR2 FQGNSA. V shed 2 bases and J shed 5 bases, with 14 bases lying between them. The CDR3 nucleotides are TGTGCCAGCAGCTTACTCGGGTTGAGGGAAGATACGCAGTATTTT. It translates to CASSLLGLREDTQYF.

J is TRBJ1-5 and V is TRBV6-1; no firm D call. Germline V gene data show CDR1 as MNHNS and CDR2 as SASEGT. Trimming shortened V by 7 bases and J by 0 bases, and 7 bases separated the two germline ends. The CDR3 contains 13 residues. Here the CDR3 DNA reads TGTGCCAGCACTGTGAATAGCAATCAGCCCCAGCATTTT. Translated: CASTVNSNQPQHF.

This clone was observed a handful of times. V gene TRBV19 combines with J gene TRBJ2-2, with TRBD1 matching over 8 bases. Germline CDR1 LNHDA, CDR2 SQIVND (reference sequence). The CDR3 spans 15 residues. The V segment lost 8 bases and the J segment 1 base; nucleotides outside the gene matches: 6. The CDR3 protein is CASLTGTGNTGELFF. CDR3 sequence (DNA): TGTGCCAGTTTGACCGGGACAGGGAACACCGGGGAGCTGTTTTTT.

This clone was found many times. This chain joins TRBV7-2 and TRBJ2-1; D tentatively reads TRBD1 or TRBD2 (5 bases each). The length of the CDR3 is 14 residues. With 4 bases removed from V and 4 bases from J, the gap between germline ends came to 11 bases. CDR1 and CDR2 from the germline V gene are SGHTA and FQGNSA. The CDR3 DNA is TGTGCCAGCAGCTCCCGGGGCGGGTACAATGAGCAGTTCTTC. Its translation is CASSSRGGYNEQFF. The full variable domain, its missing parts supplied by reference TRBV7-2 and TRBJ2-1, is GAGVSQSPSNKVTEKGKDVELRCDPISGHTALYWYRQSLGQGLEFLIYFQGNSAPDKSGLPSDRFSAERTGGSVSTLTIQRTQQEDSAVYLCASSSRGGYNEQFFGPGTRLTVL.

The gene calls are TRBV7-9 and TRBJ1-2, with D unresolved. This CDR3 region has 12 residues. Germline-derived CDR1 and CDR2 are SEHNR and FQNEAQ (reference sequence). Trimming cost V 5 bases and J 8 bases, with 12 bases left between them. CDR3 in amino acids: CASSPQVGGYTF. CDR3 nucleotides: TGTGCCAGCAGCCCCCAGGTCGGCGGCTACACCTTC.

The chain is built from TRBV7-2 and TRBJ2-4, with D tentatively TRBD1 or TRBD2 (6 bases each). Trimming pared 6 bases from V and 7 bases from J, leaving 16 bases between. The CDR3 consists of 14 residues. Germline V lookup: CDR1 SGHTA, CDR2 FQGNSA. CDR3 in amino acids: CASRSRGRVNIQYF. Here the CDR3 DNA reads TGTGCCAGCAGGTCCCGGGGGCGTGTGAACATTCAGTACTTC.

The chain recombines TRBV7-9 with TRBJ1-2; D perhaps matches TRBD1 (6 bases). Per the germline V gene, CDR1 is SEHNR and CDR2 is FQNEAQ (reference sequence). The CDR3 runs to 14 residues. The V gene lost 2 bases and the J gene lost 0 bases, with 7 bases spanning the gap. The CDR3 coding sequence is TGTGCCAGCAGCTTACCAGGGGCTAACTATGGCTACACCTTC. As protein: CASSLPGANYGYTF.

This clone occurred once. V is TRBV5-1 and J is TRBJ1-1; D is unresolved. The V gene lost 6 bases and the J gene lost 2 bases, with 11 bases spanning the gap. In germline, CDR1 is SGHRS, CDR2 YFSETQ. CDR3 length: 13 amino acids. The CDR3 here is CASKSEPNTEAFF. The CDR3 DNA sequence: TGCGCCAGCAAGTCAGAACCAAACACTGAAGCTTTCTTT.

V and J are TRBV7-9 and TRBJ1-2; no clear D. Trimming took off 2 bases at V and 0 bases at J, with 10 bases between the two ends. Germline lookup yields CDR1 SEHNR and CDR2 FQNEAQ (reference sequence). This CDR3 comprises 15 residues. The CDR3 DNA reads TGTGCCAGCAGCTTACAAGGCGGTTCTAACTATGGCTACACCTTC. It encodes CASSLQGGSNYGYTF.

This clone showed up just a few times. The chain employs TRBV19 and TRBJ2-2; no clear D. Germline V gene sequence: CDR1 LNHDA, CDR2 SQIVND (reference sequence). V was shortened by 3 bases and J by 1 base, with 6 bases between the two germline ends. The CDR3 consists of 14 residues. The CDR3 nucleotides are TGTGCCAGTAGTATGTCAGGGAACACCGGGGAGCTGTTTTTT. As protein: CASSMSGNTGELFF. The full variable domain, its missing parts supplied by reference TRBV19 and TRBJ2-2, is DGGITQSPKYLFRKEGQNVTLSCEQNLNHDAMYWYRQDPGQGLRLIYYSQIVNDFQKGDIAEGYSVSREKKESFPLTVTSAQKNPTAFYLCASSMSGNTGELFFGEGSRLTVL.

The V and J genes are TRBV5-1 and TRBJ2-7, with TRBD2 matching 11 bases. The CDR3 runs 16 residues. Germline V gives CDR1 SGHRS, CDR2 YFSETQ. The junction had 10 bases not matched to a gene; V was cut back by 1 base and J by 7 bases. CDR3 bases: TGCGCCAGCAGCTTGACTAGCGGGAGTGCCCCCGGGGAGCAGTACTTC. Protein product: CASSLTSGSAPGEQYF.

The CDR3 region is CASSVAGNGELFF. The DNA of the CDR3 is TGTGCCAGCAGTGTGGCGGGGAACGGGGAGCTGTTTTTT. This rearrangement joins TRBV2 to TRBJ2-2; D might be TRBD2 (6 bases). Germline values: CDR1 SNHLY, CDR2 FYNNEI. Trimming pared 4 bases from V and 7 bases from J, leaving 10 bases between. The CDR3 has 13 amino acids.

This clone has more than one count but fewer than ten. The V gene is TRBV6-5, the J gene TRBJ2-7; 7 positions agree with TRBD1. This CDR3 has 13 residues. Germline V lookup: CDR1 MNHEY, CDR2 SVGAGI. Trimming at V came to 9 bases and at J to 6 bases, leaving 11 bases not matched to a gene. The CDR3 DNA follows: TGTGCCAGTCAGACAGGGTTCTCGGGCGAGCAGTACTTC. Translation: CASQTGFSGEQYF.